Detailed here is one T cell receptor (beta chain). The data stem from a study of blood T cell repertoires in COVID-19. This CDR3 region has 15 residues. Looked up from germline, CDR1 is LGHDT and CDR2 is YNNKEL (reference sequence). The trim removed 2 bases at V and 6 bases at J, leaving 7 bases unmatched. The data were produced by immunoSEQ multiplex PCR, yet TCRdb's version contains in-frame clones alone and is incomplete. The sample has 75,000 to 90,000 clones, 91% seen once; the top ten hold roughly 5.8%. The origin of this receptor is a human donor in a cohort sampled during active COVID-19. Sequenced input: peripheral blood. This rearrangement joins TRBV3-1 (or the pseudogene TRBV3-2) to TRBJ1-1; TRBD1 matches 9 bases. The CDR3 is CASSQWGQGGAEAFF. Written as DNA, the CDR3 is TGTGCCAGCAGCCAATGGGGACAGGGCGGGGCTGAAGCTTTCTTT.